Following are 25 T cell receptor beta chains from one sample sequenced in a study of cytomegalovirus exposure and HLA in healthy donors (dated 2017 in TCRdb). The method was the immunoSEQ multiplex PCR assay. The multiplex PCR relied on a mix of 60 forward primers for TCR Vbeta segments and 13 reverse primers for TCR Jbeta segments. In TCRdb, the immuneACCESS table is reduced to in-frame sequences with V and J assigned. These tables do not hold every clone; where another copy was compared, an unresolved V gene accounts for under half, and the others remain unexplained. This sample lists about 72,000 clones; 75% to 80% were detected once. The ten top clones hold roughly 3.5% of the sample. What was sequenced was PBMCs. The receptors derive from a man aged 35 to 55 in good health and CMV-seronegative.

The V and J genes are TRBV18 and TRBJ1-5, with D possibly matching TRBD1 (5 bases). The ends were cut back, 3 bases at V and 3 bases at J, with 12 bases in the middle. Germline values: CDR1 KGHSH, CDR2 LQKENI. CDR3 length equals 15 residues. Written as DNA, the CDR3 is TGTGCCAGCTCACCCCTGGAAGGGGTCAATCAGCCCCAGCATTTT. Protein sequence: CASSPLEGVNQPQHF.

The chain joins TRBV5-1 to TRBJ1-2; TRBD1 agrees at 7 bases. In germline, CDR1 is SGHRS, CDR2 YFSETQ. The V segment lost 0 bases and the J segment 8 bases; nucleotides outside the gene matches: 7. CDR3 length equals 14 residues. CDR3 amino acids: CASSLGDEDRGYTF. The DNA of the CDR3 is TGCGCCAGCAGCTTGGGGGACGAGGACAGGGGCTACACCTTC.

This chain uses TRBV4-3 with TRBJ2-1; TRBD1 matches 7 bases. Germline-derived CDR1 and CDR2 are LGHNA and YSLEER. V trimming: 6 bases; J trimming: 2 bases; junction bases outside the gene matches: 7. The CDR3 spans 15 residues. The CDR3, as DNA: TGCGCCAGCAGTTATACGACAGGGCCCTACAATGAGCAGTTCTTC. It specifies CASSYTTGPYNEQFF.

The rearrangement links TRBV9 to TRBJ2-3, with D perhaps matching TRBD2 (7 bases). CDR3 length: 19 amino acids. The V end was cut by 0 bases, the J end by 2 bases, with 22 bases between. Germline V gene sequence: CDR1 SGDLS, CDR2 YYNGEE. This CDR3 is CASSVDPWGGGGHTDTQYF. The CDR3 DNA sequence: TGTGCCAGCAGCGTAGACCCTTGGGGGGGCGGGGGCCACACAGATACGCAGTATTTT. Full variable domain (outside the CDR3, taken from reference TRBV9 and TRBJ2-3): DSGVTQTPKHLITATGQRVTLRCSPRSGDLSVYWYQQSLDQGLQFLIQYYNGEERAKGNILERFSAQQFPDLHSELNLSSLELGDSALYFCASSVDPWGGGGHTDTQYFGPGTRLTVL.

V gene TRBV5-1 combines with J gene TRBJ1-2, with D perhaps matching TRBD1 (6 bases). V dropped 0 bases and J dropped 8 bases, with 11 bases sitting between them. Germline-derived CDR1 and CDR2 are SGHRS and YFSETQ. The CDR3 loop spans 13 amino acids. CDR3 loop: CASSLDREGGYTF. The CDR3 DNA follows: TGCGCCAGCAGCTTGGACAGGGAGGGAGGCTACACCTTC.

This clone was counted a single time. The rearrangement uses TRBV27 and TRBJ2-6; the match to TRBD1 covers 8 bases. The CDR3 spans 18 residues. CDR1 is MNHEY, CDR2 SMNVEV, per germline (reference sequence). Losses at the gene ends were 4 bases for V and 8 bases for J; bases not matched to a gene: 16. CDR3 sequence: CASSSGGGRGIGPNVLTF. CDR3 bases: TGTGCCAGCAGTTCAGGGGGCGGTCGTGGGATCGGGCCCAACGTCCTGACTTTC.

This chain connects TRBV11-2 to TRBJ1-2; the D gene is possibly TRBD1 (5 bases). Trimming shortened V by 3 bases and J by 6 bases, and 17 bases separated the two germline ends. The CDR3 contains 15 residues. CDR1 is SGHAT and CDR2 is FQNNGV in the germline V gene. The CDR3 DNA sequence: TGTGCCAGCAGCTTCAACGGCCTCGGGGGGAATGGCTACACCTTC. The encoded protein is CASSFNGLGGNGYTF.

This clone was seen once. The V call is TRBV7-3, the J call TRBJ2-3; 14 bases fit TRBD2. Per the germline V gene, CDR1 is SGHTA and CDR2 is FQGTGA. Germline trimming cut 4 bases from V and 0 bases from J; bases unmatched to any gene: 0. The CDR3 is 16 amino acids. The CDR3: CASSWTSGGSTDTQYF. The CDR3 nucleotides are TGTGCCAGCAGCTGGACTAGCGGGGGGAGCACAGATACGCAGTATTTT. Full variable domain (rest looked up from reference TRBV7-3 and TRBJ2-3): GAGVSQTPSNKVTEKGKYVELRCDPISGHTALYWYRQSLGQGPEFLIYFQGTGAADDSGLPNDRFFAVRPEGSVSTLKIQRTERGDSAVYLCASSWTSGGSTDTQYFGPGTRLTVL.

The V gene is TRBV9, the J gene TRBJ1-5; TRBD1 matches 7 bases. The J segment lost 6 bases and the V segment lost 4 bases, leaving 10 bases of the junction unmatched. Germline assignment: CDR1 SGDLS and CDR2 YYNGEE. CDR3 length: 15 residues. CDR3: CASSQGIGGGQPQHF. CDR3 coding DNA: TGTGCCAGCAGCCAAGGAATAGGGGGCGGTCAGCCCCAGCATTTT.

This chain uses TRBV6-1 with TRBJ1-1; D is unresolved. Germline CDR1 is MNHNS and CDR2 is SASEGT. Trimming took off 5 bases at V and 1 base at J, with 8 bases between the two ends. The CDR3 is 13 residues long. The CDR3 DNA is TGTGCCAGCAGTATAAATCGGAACACTGAAGCTTTCTTT. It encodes CASSINRNTEAFF.

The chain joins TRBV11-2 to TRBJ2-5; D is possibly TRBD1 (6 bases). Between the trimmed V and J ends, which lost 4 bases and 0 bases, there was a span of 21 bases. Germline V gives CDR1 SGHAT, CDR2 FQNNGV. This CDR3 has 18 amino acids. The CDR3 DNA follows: TGTGCCAGCAGCTCCCACCTAGGGGCAGGGGTTAACCAAGAGACCCAGTACTTC. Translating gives CASSSHLGAGVNQETQYF.

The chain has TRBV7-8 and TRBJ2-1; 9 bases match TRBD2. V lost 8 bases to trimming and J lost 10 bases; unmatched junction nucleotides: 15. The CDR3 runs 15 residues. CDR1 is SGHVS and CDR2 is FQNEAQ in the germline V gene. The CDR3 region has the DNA TGTGCCAGCGGGCCCCAAGCGCGGAGCGGGGGGGAGCAGTTCTTC. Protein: CASGPQARSGGEQFF.

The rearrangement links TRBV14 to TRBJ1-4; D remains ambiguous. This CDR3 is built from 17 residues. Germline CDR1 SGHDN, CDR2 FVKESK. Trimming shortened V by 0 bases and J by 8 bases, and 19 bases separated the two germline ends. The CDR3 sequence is CASSQDSVWGADEKLFF. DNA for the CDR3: TGTGCCAGCAGCCAAGATTCAGTTTGGGGAGCCGACGAAAAACTGTTTTTT.

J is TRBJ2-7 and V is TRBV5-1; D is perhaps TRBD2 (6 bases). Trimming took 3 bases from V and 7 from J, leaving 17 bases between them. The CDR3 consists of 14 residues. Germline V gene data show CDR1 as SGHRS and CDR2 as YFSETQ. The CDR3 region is CASSSIAGGGEQYF. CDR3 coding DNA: TGCGCCAGCAGCTCTATCGCTGGTGGGGGGGAGCAGTACTTC.

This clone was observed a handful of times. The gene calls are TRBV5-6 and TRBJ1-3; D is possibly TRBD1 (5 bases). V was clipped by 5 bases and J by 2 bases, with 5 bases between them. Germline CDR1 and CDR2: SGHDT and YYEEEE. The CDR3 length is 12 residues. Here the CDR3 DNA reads TGTGCCAGCAGACAGGCTGGAAACACCATATATTTT. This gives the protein CASRQAGNTIYF.

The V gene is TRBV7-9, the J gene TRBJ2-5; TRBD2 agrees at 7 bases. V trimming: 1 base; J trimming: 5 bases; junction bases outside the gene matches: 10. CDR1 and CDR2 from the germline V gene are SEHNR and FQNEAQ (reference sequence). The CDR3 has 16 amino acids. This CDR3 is CASSLVRTRVSETQYF. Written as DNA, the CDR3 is TGTGCCAGCAGCTTAGTGAGGACTAGGGTTTCGGAGACCCAGTACTTC.

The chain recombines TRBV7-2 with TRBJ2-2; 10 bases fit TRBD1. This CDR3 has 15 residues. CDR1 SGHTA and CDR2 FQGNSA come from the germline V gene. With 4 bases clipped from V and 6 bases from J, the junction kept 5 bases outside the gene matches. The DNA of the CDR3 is TGTGCCAGCAGCTCCCGACAGGGGGCCTCCGGGGAGCTGTTTTTT. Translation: CASSSRQGASGELFF.

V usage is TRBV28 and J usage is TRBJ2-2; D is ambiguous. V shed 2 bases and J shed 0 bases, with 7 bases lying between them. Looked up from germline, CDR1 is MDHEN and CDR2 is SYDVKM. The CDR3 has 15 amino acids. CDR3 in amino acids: CASSLGQANTGELFF. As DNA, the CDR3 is TGTGCCAGCAGTTTAGGCCAGGCGAACACCGGGGAGCTGTTTTTT.

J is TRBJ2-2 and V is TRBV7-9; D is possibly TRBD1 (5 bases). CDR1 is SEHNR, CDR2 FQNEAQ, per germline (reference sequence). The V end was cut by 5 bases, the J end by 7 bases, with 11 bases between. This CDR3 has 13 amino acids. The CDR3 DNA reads TGTGCCAGCAGCCCTGGTAGGGGCGGGGAGCTGTTTTTT. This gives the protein CASSPGRGGELFF. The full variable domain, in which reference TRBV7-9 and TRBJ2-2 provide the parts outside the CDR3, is DTGVSQNPRHKITKRGQNVTFRCDPISEHNRLYWYRQTLGQGPEFLTYFQNEAQLEKSRLLSDRFSAERPKGSFSTLEIQRTEQGDSAMYLCASSPGRGGELFFGEGSRLTVL.

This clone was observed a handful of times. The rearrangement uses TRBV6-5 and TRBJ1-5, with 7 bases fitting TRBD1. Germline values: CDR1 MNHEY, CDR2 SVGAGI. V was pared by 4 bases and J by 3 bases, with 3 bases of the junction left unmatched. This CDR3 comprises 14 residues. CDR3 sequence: CASSWTGTNQPQHF. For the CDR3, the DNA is TGTGCCAGCAGTTGGACAGGTACCAATCAGCCCCAGCATTTT.

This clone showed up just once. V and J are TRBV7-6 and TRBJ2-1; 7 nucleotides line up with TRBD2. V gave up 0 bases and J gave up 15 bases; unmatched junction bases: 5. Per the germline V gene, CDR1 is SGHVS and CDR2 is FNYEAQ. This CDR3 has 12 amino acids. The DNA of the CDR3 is TGTGCCAGCAGCTTAGCTGGGGGGGGGTTGTTCTTC. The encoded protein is CASSLAGGGLFF.

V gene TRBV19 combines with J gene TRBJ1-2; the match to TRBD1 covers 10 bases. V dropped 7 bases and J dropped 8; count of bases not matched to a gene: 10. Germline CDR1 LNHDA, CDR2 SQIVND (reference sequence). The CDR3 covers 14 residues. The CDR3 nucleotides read TGTGCCAGTATCGGGACAGGGGTCGTGGGAGGCTACACCTTC. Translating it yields CASIGTGVVGGYTF.

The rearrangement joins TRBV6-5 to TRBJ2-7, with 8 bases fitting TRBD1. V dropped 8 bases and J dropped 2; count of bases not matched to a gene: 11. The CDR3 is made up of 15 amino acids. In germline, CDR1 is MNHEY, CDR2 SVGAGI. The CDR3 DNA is TGTGCCAGCGGACCCACAGGGGGTAAAACCTACGAGCAGTACTTC. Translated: CASGPTGGKTYEQYF.

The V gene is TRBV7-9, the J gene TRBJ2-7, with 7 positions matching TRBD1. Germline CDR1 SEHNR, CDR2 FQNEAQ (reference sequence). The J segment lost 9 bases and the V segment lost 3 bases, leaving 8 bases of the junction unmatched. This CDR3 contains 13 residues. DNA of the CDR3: TGTGCCAGCAGCTTGGGGACAGATCGCGGGCAGTACTTC. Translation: CASSLGTDRGQYF.

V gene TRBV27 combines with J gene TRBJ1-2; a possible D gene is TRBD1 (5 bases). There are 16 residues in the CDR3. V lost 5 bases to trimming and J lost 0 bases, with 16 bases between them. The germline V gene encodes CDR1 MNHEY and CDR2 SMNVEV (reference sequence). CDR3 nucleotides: TGTGCCAGCAGTCCCCTACCGACAGCCCCTAACTATGGCTACACCTTC. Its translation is CASSPLPTAPNYGYTF.